Below, one T cell receptor beta chain is given with its context. Its antigen remains unknown. This specimen belongs to a study of T cells in localized non-small cell lung cancer. Study outcomes and limitations: Maximal T cell clonality occurred in uninvolved adjacent lung, with tumor ranking below it. The appearance of a median approximately 55 of the top 100 tumor clones was seen in adjacent lung.

CDR3 length equals 11 residues. Germline-derived CDR1 and CDR2 are DFQATT and SNEGSKA (reference sequence). V dropped 5 bases and J dropped 7; count of bases not matched to a gene: 2. Produced via immunoSEQ multiplex PCR; TCRdb's table is partial and in-frame only. The sample comprises roughly 16,000 clones, more than 80% of which are singletons, and less than 4.5% rests with the top ten. The sequence was collected from a woman between 40 and 69 years old with stage I lung adenocarcinoma. The V and J genes are TRBV20-1 and TRBJ1-1; 9 bases are shared with TRBD1. The sequencing here drew on peripheral blood, taken before any cancer treatment. DNA for the CDR3: TGCAGTGCTCCGGACAGGGGTGAAGCTTTCTTT. It yields the protein CSAPDRGEAFF.